These T cell receptor beta chains were read from a single sample in a study of T-cell reconstitution after alpha-beta-depleted transplantation in children. MiXCR, applied by TCRdb to the PCR reads, yields one record per CDR3 protein. The sample includes some 640,000 distinct CDR3 sequences, around 16% seen only once; the top ten take about 1.1%. Here the sequenced sample was PBMCs from the stem cell graft donor, taken from the stem cell graft. The receptors derive from a human donor who donated a stem cell graft to a child with acute myeloid leukemia. Each CDR3 is given with its conserved first and last residue. The order of the fields is CDR3 DNA, CDR3 protein, J gene, V gene, D gene, clone size. D genes are given only for firm matches. Some rows have no size entry. The others give once, few or many, or a class for an expanded clone.

TGTGCCAGCAGTTCCTACAGGGACACTGAAGCTTTCTTT CASSSYRDTEAFF TRBJ1-1 TRBV27 . few
TGTGCCATCAGTGAGGCCAGTGTGGGGGTCCAAGAGACCCAGTACTTC CAISEASVGVQETQYF TRBJ2-5 TRBV10-3 . many
TGTGCCAGCTCGCCGGGACAGGGAGGTGAGCAGTTCTTC CASSPGQGGEQFF TRBJ2-1 TRBV18 TRBD1 few
TGTGCCAGCAGTGTGGGACAAGCCTACAATGAGCAGTTCTTC CASSVGQAYNEQFF TRBJ2-1 TRBV2 . few
TGTGCCAGCAGTAAAAGGACAGGAGATCTTCACGATGGCTACACCTTC CASSKRTGDLHDGYTF TRBJ1-2 TRBV12-3/TRBV12-4 TRBD1 few
TGTGCCACCAGTGCCTCAGGGTGGGGCAATCAGCCCCAGCATTTT CATSASGWGNQPQHF TRBJ1-5 TRBV24-1 . .
TGTGCCAGCACCGGGGGGGGCTCGGAGGATACGCAGTATTTT CASTGGGSEDTQYF TRBJ2-3 TRBV9 TRBD2 .
TGTGCCAGCACCCTAGCCCGAGGAAATTCACCCCTCCACTTT CASTLARGNSPLHF TRBJ1-6 TRBV6-1 . .
TGTGCCAGCAGCATAGGAGGACAGGCCAGGGACACCATATATTTT CASSIGGQARDTIYF TRBJ1-3 TRBV9 TRBD1 few
TGCAGTGCCAGGTCCCTCCAAAAACTGTTTTTT CSARSLQKLFF TRBJ1-4 TRBV20-1 . many
TGTGCCAGTAGTCTGGCCAGCGTCATTACGTCTGGAAACACCATATATTTT CASSLASVITSGNTIYF TRBJ1-3 TRBV19 . .
TGTGCCAGCAGTTACTCTACTAGCGGGGCTAGCACAGATACGCAGTATTTT CASSYSTSGASTDTQYF TRBJ2-3 TRBV6-5 TRBD2 few
TGCAGTGCTAGACCCCCCTCCGGCGGGGGGGTGGAGACCCAGTACTTC CSARPPSGGGVETQYF TRBJ2-5 TRBV20-1 TRBD2 few
TGTGCCAGCAAAGACGCGCGGGGTACCTACAATGAGCAGTTCTTC CASKDARGTYNEQFF TRBJ2-1 TRBV25-1 . many
TGCGCCAGCAGTGATCCCGGGGGCGCCCCACAAGATACGCAGTATTTT CASSDPGGAPQDTQYF TRBJ2-3 TRBV10-1 . .